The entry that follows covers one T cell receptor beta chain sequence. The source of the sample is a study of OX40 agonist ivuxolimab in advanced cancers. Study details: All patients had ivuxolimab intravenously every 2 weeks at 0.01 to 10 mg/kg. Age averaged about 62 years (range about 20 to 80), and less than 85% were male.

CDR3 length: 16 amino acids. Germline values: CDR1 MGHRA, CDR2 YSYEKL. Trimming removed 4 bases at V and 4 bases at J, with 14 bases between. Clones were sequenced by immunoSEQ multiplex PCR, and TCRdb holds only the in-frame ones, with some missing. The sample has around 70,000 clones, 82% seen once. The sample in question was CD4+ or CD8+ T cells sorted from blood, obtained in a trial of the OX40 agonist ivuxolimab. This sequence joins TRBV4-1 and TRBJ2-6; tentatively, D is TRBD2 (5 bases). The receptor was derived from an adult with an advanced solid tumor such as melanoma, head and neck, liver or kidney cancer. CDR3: CASSLEGTPGANVLTF. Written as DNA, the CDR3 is TGCGCCAGCAGCCTTGAGGGTACTCCCGGGGCCAACGTCCTGACTTTC.